The entry that follows covers one T cell receptor (beta chain) sequence. The sample belongs to a study of T-cell reconstitution after alpha-beta-depleted transplantation in children. The TCRbeta library incorporated unique molecular identifiers. TCRdb recomputed calls from the PCR reads with MiXCR, one row per CDR3 protein. The sample lists over 200,000 distinct CDR3 sequences; about a tenth were seen once. Trimming removed 1 base at V and 3 bases at J, with 7 bases between. CDR3 size: 14 residues. Germline assignment: CDR1 SGHRS and CDR2 YFSETQ. The sequence derives from a human donor who donated a stem cell graft to a child with acute lymphoblastic leukemia. The chain has TRBV5-1 and TRBJ2-2, with D uncertain. The specimen comprised PBMCs from the stem cell graft donor, sampled from the stem cell graft. CDR3: CASSLFTDTGELFF. Here the CDR3 DNA reads TGCGCCAGCAGCTTGTTTACGGACACCGGGGAGCTGTTTTTT.